This paragraph covers one T cell receptor beta chain sequence. Under the authors' procedure: Amplifying reference gene primers gave estimates of nucleated cell counts. Generated by immunoSEQ multiplex PCR, the TCRdb table keeps only in-frame clones and is missing some. Clone size and V and J calls were adopted from that table, with D and trimming inferred from the DNA. This sample has about 75,000 clones, with 65% to 90% found just once. These data belong to a study of blood T cell repertoires in COVID-19. Study in general: The United States, Italy and Spain provided the acute and convalescent COVID-19 samples.

The V and J ends lost 10 bases and 8 bases, in that order; junction bases with no gene match: 5. Looked up from germline, CDR1 is SNHLY and CDR2 is FYNNEI. This CDR3 has 14 amino acids. The genes are TRBV2 and TRBJ2-2, with 15 nucleotides matching TRBD2. The source material was peripheral blood. This clonotype was obtained from a woman aged 50 to 60 with acute or convalescent COVID-19. The CDR3 DNA sequence: TGTGCCACCTTGGGACTAGCGGGAGGAGGGGAGCTGTTTTTT. Its translation: CATLGLAGGGELFF. Complete variable domain (other parts from reference TRBV2 and TRBJ2-2): EPEVTQTPSHQVTQMGQEVILRCVPISNHLYFYWYRQILGQKVEFLVSFYNNEISEKSEIFDDQFSVERPDGSNFTLKIRSTKLEDSAMYFCATLGLAGGGELFFGEGSRLTVL.